Only one count was recorded for the clone carrying this TCR beta chain. Its antigen is as yet unknown. The source of the sample is a study of cytomegalovirus exposure and HLA in healthy donors. Profiling relied on immunoSEQ multiplex PCR, and the TCRdb table lists in-frame clones only, not all of them. The table lists hundreds of thousands of clones, about 83% of them singletons, with roughly 2.5% in the top ten. Regarding the study as a whole: Specificity of a few CMV-associated chains for CMV antigens was verified in vitro. Researchers counted around 170 TCR beta chains as cytomegalovirus-associated.

The sequencing sample was made of PBMCs. The receptor was derived from a man aged 18 to 30 in good health and CMV-seronegative.

In nucleotides, the CDR3 is TGTGCCAGCAGCCAAGAATCCCTGACCGGGGAGCTGTTTTTT. Translating gives CASSQESLTGELFF. This chain joins TRBV4-2 and TRBJ2-2; D not resolved. V was pared by 0 bases and J by 5 bases, with 7 bases between. Germline V gene data show CDR1 as LGHNA and CDR2 as YNFKEQ. The CDR3 contains 14 residues.